One sample yielded the 6 T cell receptor beta chains listed below, sequenced in a study of blood T cells in healthy people across ages. Together with a sample-barcoded 5' primer, a J-beta primer mix was included in a second PCR lasting roughly 6 to 12 cycles. A single record per CDR3 protein comes from TCRdb applying MiXCR to the 5' RACE reads. Found here are hundreds of thousands of distinct CDR3 sequences, roughly 50% of them singletons; the top ten hold about 26%. Material: blood. These receptors all stem from a man in his forties in good health.

This clonotype occurred once. The chain has TRBV19 and TRBJ2-2; D uncertain. Trimming left V 4 bases short and J 3 bases short, with 9 bases between. In germline, CDR1 is LNHDA, CDR2 SQIVND (reference sequence). This CDR3 has 14 amino acids. The CDR3 loop is CASSTTGDTGELFF. The CDR3 DNA is TGTGCCAGTAGTACGACGGGTGACACCGGGGAGCTGTTTTTT.

This sequence joins TRBV12-3 or TRBV12-4 and TRBJ1-5; TRBD1 is a possible D gene (5 bases). The CDR3 length is 15 residues. V was shortened by 4 bases and J by 1 base, with 11 bases between the two germline ends. The CDR3 nucleotides read TGTGCCAGCAGTTCCTCTGGGGGGAGCAATCAGCCCCAGCATTTT. As protein: CASSSSGGSNQPQHF.

This clonotype came up a few times. Written as DNA, the CDR3 is TGTGCCAGCAGCTTCCTCGGGGGGGCCCAGTACTTC. Protein product: CASSFLGGAQYF. V and J are TRBV7-2 and TRBJ2-5; 8 positions match TRBD2. CDR3 size: 12 residues. Germline V CDR1 and CDR2: SGHTA, FQGNSA. V gave up 3 bases and J gave up 9 bases; unmatched junction bases: 3.

This chain uses TRBV5-1 with TRBJ2-3; D is possibly TRBD2 (5 bases). Germline CDR1 is SGHRS and CDR2 is YFSETQ. The length of the CDR3 is 15 residues. Trimming took 6 bases from V and 1 from J, leaving 15 bases between them. CDR3 region: CASTPLGSGTDTQYF. CDR3 DNA: TGCGCCAGCACCCCCTTGGGGAGCGGCACAGATACGCAGTATTTT.

This chain uses TRBV6-2 or TRBV6-3 with TRBJ2-7; no reliable D call. CDR3 size: 15 residues. V lost 2 bases and J 6 bases, leaving 17 bases between the germline ends. The V gene's germline CDR1 is MNHEY and CDR2 SVGEGT. In DNA, the CDR3 is TGTGCCAGCAGTTACAGGGTCGGAGCTTTGGTCGAGCAGTACTTC. Its protein is CASSYRVGALVEQYF.

In this sample, this clonotype turned up a few times. The CDR3 spells CSGGGGNTDEQYF. Written as DNA, the CDR3 is TGCAGCGGGGGGGGAGGAAATACTGACGAGCAGTACTTC. The chain joins TRBV29-1 to TRBJ2-7, with 7 bases fitting TRBD2. The germline CDR1 and CDR2 sequences are SQVTM and ANQGSEA. The CDR3 consists of 13 residues. After removal of 7 bases from V and 5 bases from J, the junction contained 11 bases not matched to a gene.